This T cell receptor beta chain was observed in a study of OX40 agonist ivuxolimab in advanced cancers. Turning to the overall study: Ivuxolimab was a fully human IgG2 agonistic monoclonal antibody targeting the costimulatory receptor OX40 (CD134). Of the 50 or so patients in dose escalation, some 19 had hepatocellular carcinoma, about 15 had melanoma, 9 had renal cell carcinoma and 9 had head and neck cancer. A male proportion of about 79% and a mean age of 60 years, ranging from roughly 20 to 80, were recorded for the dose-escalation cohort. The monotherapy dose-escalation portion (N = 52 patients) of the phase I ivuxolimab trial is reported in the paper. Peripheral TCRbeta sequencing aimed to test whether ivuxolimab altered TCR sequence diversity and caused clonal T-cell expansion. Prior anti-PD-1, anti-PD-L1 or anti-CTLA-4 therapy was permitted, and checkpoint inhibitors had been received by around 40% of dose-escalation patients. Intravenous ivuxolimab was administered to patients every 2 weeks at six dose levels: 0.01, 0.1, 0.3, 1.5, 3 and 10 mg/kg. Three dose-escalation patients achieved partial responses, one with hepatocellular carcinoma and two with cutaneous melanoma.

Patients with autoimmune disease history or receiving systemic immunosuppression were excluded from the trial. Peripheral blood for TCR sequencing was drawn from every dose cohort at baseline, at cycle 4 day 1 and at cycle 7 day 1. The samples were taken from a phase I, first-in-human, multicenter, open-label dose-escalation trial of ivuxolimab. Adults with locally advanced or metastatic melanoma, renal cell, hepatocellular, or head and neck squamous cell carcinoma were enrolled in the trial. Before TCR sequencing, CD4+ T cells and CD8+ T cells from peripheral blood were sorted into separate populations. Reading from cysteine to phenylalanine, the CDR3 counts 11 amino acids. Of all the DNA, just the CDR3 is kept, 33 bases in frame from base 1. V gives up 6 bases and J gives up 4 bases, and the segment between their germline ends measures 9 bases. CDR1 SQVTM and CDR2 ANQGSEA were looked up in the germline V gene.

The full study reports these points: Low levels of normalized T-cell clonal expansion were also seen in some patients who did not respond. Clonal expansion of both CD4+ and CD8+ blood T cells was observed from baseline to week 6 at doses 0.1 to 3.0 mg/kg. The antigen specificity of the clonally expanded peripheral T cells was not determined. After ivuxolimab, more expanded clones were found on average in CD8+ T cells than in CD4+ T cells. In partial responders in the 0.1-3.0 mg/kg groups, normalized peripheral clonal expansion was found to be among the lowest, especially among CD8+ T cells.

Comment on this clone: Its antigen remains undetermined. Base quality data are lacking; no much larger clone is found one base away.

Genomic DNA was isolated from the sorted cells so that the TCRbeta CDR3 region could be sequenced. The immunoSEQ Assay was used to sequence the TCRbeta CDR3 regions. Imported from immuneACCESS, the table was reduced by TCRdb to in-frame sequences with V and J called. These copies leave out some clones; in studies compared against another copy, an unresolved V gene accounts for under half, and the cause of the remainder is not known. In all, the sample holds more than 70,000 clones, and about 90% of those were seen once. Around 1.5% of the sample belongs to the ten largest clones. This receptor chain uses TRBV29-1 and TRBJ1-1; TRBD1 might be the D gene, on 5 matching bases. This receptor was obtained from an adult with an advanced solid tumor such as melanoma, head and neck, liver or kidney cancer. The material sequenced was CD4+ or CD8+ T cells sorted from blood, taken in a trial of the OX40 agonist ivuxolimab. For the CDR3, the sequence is CSVQRGTEAFF. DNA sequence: TGCAGCGTCCAGAGGGGCACTGAAGCTTTCTTT. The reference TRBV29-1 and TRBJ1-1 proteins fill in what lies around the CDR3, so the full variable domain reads SAVISQKPSRDICQRGTSLTIQCQVDSQVTMMFWYRQQPGQSLTLIATANQGSEATYESGFVIDKFPISRPNLTFSTLTVSNMSPEDSSIYLCSVQRGTEAFFGQGTRLTVV.